The rows below give T cell receptor beta chains drawn from one sample of a study of CD8 T cells in ankylosing spondylitis. TCRdb reanalysed the 5' RACE reads using MiXCR and keeps one entry per CDR3 protein. This sample yields hundreds of thousands of distinct CDR3 sequences, of which over 9.5% are seen a single time; 6.5% to 7% belongs to the top ten. The sequenced material came from blood, either unsorted or a sorted T cell fraction (not recorded which). The receptors originated from a male donor with ankylosing spondylitis. Each CDR3 is given with its conserved first and last residue. A D gene is named only where the DNA matches it firmly. Not every row has a clone size; where given, it reads once, few, many or a size class.

clone_size: NA; d_call: TRBD2; v_call: TRBV27; j_call: TRBJ2-5; cdr3_aa: CASSFLSGRKETQYF; cdr3_nt: TGTGCCAGCAGTTTTCTCAGCGGGAGGAAAGAGACCCAGTACTTC
clone_size: few; d_call: NA; v_call: TRBV20-1; j_call: TRBJ2-5; cdr3_aa: CSTLQGIMETQYF; cdr3_nt: TGCAGTACGCTACAGGGTATAATGGAGACCCAGTACTTC
clone_size: NA; d_call: NA; v_call: TRBV6-5; j_call: TRBJ1-2; cdr3_aa: CASSYSEDSVVGYTF; cdr3_nt: TGTGCCAGCAGTTACTCCGAGGACAGCGTTGTTGGCTACACCTTC
clone_size: NA; d_call: NA; v_call: TRBV20-1; j_call: TRBJ2-7; cdr3_aa: CSAREGGTYEQYF; cdr3_nt: TGCAGTGCTAGAGAGGGCGGAACCTACGAGCAGTACTTC
clone_size: many; d_call: NA; v_call: TRBV5-1; j_call: TRBJ2-7; cdr3_aa: CASSPQTAYEQYF; cdr3_nt: TGCGCCAGCAGCCCACAAACCGCCTACGAGCAGTACTTC
clone_size: NA; d_call: NA; v_call: TRBV12-3/TRBV12-4; j_call: TRBJ2-3; cdr3_aa: CASSYSSVGTDTQYF; cdr3_nt: TGTGCCAGCAGTTATTCAAGTGTTGGGACAGATACGCAGTATTTT
clone_size: NA; d_call: NA; v_call: TRBV14; j_call: TRBJ2-1; cdr3_aa: CASSQVDRNNEQFF; cdr3_nt: TGTGCCAGCAGCCAAGTGGACAGAAACAATGAGCAGTTCTTC
clone_size: NA; d_call: NA; v_call: TRBV3-1; j_call: TRBJ2-3; cdr3_aa: CASSRKTFTDTQYF; cdr3_nt: TGTGCCAGCAGCCGTAAAACGTTCACAGATACGCAGTATTTT
clone_size: few; d_call: NA; v_call: TRBV9; j_call: TRBJ2-4; cdr3_aa: CASSVGRASNIQYF; cdr3_nt: TGTGCCAGCAGCGTAGGGAGGGCGTCGAACATTCAGTACTTC
clone_size: many; d_call: NA; v_call: TRBV12-3/TRBV12-4; j_call: TRBJ2-7; cdr3_aa: CASSFLTLGEQYF; cdr3_nt: TGTGCCAGCAGTTTCCTTACGTTGGGTGAGCAGTACTTC
clone_size: few; d_call: NA; v_call: TRBV20-1; j_call: TRBJ1-3; cdr3_aa: CSARDGSSGNTIYF; cdr3_nt: TGCAGTGCTAGAGACGGTTCCTCTGGAAACACCATATATTTT
clone_size: few; d_call: NA; v_call: TRBV6-6; j_call: TRBJ1-2; cdr3_aa: CASSYSQGQGLTF; cdr3_nt: TGTGCCAGCAGTTACTCGCAGGGCCAGGGACTCACCTTC
clone_size: many; d_call: TRBD1; v_call: TRBV11-2; j_call: TRBJ2-2; cdr3_aa: CASSYTGVENTGELFF; cdr3_nt: TGTGCCAGCAGCTATACAGGGGTGGAGAACACCGGGGAGCTGTTTTTT
clone_size: many; d_call: TRBD1; v_call: TRBV7-9; j_call: TRBJ1-4; cdr3_aa: CASSSGQVRNEKLFF; cdr3_nt: TGTGCCAGCAGCTCCGGACAGGTGCGGAATGAAAAACTGTTTTTT
clone_size: many; d_call: NA; v_call: TRBV11-3; j_call: TRBJ1-2; cdr3_aa: CASSSRANYGYTF; cdr3_nt: TGTGCCAGCAGCTCCAGAGCTAACTATGGCTACACCTTC
clone_size: few; d_call: TRBD1; v_call: TRBV7-2; j_call: TRBJ1-3; cdr3_aa: CASSSNRGPSSGNTIYF; cdr3_nt: TGTGCCAGCAGCTCCAACAGGGGCCCAAGCTCTGGAAACACCATATATTTT
clone_size: few; d_call: NA; v_call: TRBV20-1; j_call: TRBJ2-3; cdr3_aa: CSARRHPRDTQYF; cdr3_nt: TGCAGTGCTAGACGGCATCCCAGGGATACGCAGTATTTT
clone_size: few; d_call: NA; v_call: TRBV10-3; j_call: TRBJ1-2; cdr3_aa: CAIRQEGYTF; cdr3_nt: TGTGCCATCAGACAGGAGGGCTACACCTTC
clone_size: many; d_call: NA; v_call: TRBV20-1; j_call: TRBJ2-3; cdr3_aa: CSATRQEDTQYF; cdr3_nt: TGCAGTGCTACACGACAGGAGGATACGCAGTATTTT
clone_size: few; d_call: NA; v_call: TRBV7-8; j_call: TRBJ1-5; cdr3_aa: CASSPQAPAGRGVNQPQHF; cdr3_nt: TGTGCCAGCAGCCCGCAAGCCCCTGCGGGACGGGGGGTCAATCAGCCCCAGCATTTT
clone_size: NA; d_call: TRBD2; v_call: TRBV24-1; j_call: TRBJ2-5; cdr3_aa: CATSDFTSGIQETQYF; cdr3_nt: TGTGCCACCAGTGATTTTACTAGCGGGATCCAAGAGACCCAGTACTTC
clone_size: many; d_call: NA; v_call: TRBV27; j_call: TRBJ2-3; cdr3_aa: CASSLVRTDTQYF; cdr3_nt: TGTGCCAGCAGTTTAGTCCGCACAGATACGCAGTATTTT
clone_size: many; d_call: TRBD2; v_call: TRBV7-2; j_call: TRBJ2-1; cdr3_aa: CASSPRASGRAYNEQFF; cdr3_nt: TGTGCCAGCAGCCCGAGGGCTAGCGGGAGGGCGTACAATGAGCAGTTCTTC
clone_size: few; d_call: NA; v_call: TRBV12-5; j_call: TRBJ1-1; cdr3_aa: CASGRGLGTEAFF; cdr3_nt: TGTGCTAGTGGTAGGGGGTTGGGCACTGAAGCTTTCTTT
clone_size: many; d_call: NA; v_call: TRBV29-1; j_call: TRBJ2-1; cdr3_aa: CSVLQGSRSSYNEQFF; cdr3_nt: TGCAGCGTCCTTCAGGGTTCGAGGAGCTCCTACAATGAGCAGTTCTTC
clone_size: NA; d_call: NA; v_call: TRBV13; j_call: TRBJ1-2; cdr3_aa: CASSSAGVDGYTF; cdr3_nt: TGTGCCAGCAGCTCGGCGGGGGTGGATGGCTACACCTTC
clone_size: many; d_call: TRBD1; v_call: TRBV2; j_call: TRBJ2-7; cdr3_aa: CASSKHRGQTYEQYF; cdr3_nt: TGTGCCAGCAGTAAACACAGGGGGCAGACCTACGAGCAGTACTTC
clone_size: NA; d_call: NA; v_call: TRBV15; j_call: TRBJ2-1; cdr3_aa: CATSGSGAGYNEQFF; cdr3_nt: TGTGCCACCAGCGGCTCTGGGGCGGGCTACAATGAGCAGTTCTTC
clone_size: NA; d_call: NA; v_call: TRBV7-9; j_call: TRBJ2-3; cdr3_aa: CASSRDKETDTQYF; cdr3_nt: TGTGCCAGCAGCCGGGACAAGGAAACAGATACGCAGTATTTT
clone_size: few; d_call: NA; v_call: TRBV12-3/TRBV12-4; j_call: TRBJ1-5; cdr3_aa: CASSLRKQPQHF; cdr3_nt: TGTGCCAGCAGCTTACGAAAACAGCCCCAGCATTTT
clone_size: NA; d_call: NA; v_call: TRBV20-1; j_call: TRBJ1-5; cdr3_aa: CSASSGSSNQPQHF; cdr3_nt: TGCAGTGCTAGCTCAGGGAGTAGCAATCAGCCCCAGCATTTT
clone_size: few; d_call: NA; v_call: TRBV6-1; j_call: TRBJ2-1; cdr3_aa: CASSEGDWSYNEQFF; cdr3_nt: TGTGCCAGCAGTGAAGGGGACTGGTCCTACAATGAGCAGTTCTTC
clone_size: few; d_call: TRBD2; v_call: TRBV7-2; j_call: TRBJ2-4; cdr3_aa: CASSLGAGTSGINIQYF; cdr3_nt: TGTGCCAGCAGCTTAGGGGCCGGGACTAGCGGGATAAACATTCAGTACTTC
clone_size: few; d_call: TRBD2; v_call: TRBV7-2; j_call: TRBJ2-1; cdr3_aa: CASSFAGVRNEQFF; cdr3_nt: TGTGCCAGCAGCTTTGCGGGAGTGAGAAATGAGCAGTTCTTC
clone_size: NA; d_call: NA; v_call: TRBV19; j_call: TRBJ2-1; cdr3_aa: CASSKTILWERPNEQFF; cdr3_nt: TGTGCCAGTAGTAAGACCATCCTGTGGGAGCGTCCCAATGAGCAGTTCTTC
clone_size: many; d_call: NA; v_call: TRBV11-2; j_call: TRBJ1-1; cdr3_aa: CASSPGSMNTEAFF; cdr3_nt: TGTGCCAGCAGCCCCGGAAGCATGAACACTGAAGCTTTCTTT
clone_size: NA; d_call: TRBD1; v_call: TRBV7-2; j_call: TRBJ1-5; cdr3_aa: CASSHAGTGGGSQPQHF; cdr3_nt: TGTGCCAGCAGCCACGCCGGGACAGGTGGGGGAAGTCAGCCCCAGCATTTT
clone_size: NA; d_call: NA; v_call: TRBV10-3; j_call: TRBJ2-3; cdr3_aa: CATLNSARTDTQYF; cdr3_nt: TGTGCCACCCTTAATAGCGCGAGGACAGATACGCAGTATTTT
clone_size: NA; d_call: NA; v_call: TRBV29-1; j_call: TRBJ2-5; cdr3_aa: CSVLGGQTQYF; cdr3_nt: TGCAGCGTACTAGGAGGACAGACCCAGTACTTC
clone_size: many; d_call: TRBD1; v_call: TRBV5-1; j_call: TRBJ2-1; cdr3_aa: CASSLLGRGRYNEQFF; cdr3_nt: TGCGCCAGCAGCTTGCTCGGCAGGGGGCGCTACAATGAGCAGTTCTTC
clone_size: NA; d_call: TRBD2; v_call: TRBV24-1; j_call: TRBJ2-3; cdr3_aa: CATSEPPGVSGRSDTQYF; cdr3_nt: TGTGCCACCAGTGAGCCCCCCGGGGTGAGCGGGAGGTCAGATACGCAGTATTTT
clone_size: NA; d_call: NA; v_call: TRBV4-2; j_call: TRBJ2-1; cdr3_aa: CASSRSTAHEQFF; cdr3_nt: TGTGCCAGCAGCCGCTCTACCGCCCATGAGCAGTTCTTC
clone_size: few; d_call: NA; v_call: TRBV20-1; j_call: TRBJ2-5; cdr3_aa: CSAQEYQETQYF; cdr3_nt: TGCAGTGCACAAGAGTACCAAGAGACCCAGTACTTC
clone_size: few; d_call: TRBD1; v_call: TRBV24-1; j_call: TRBJ2-1; cdr3_aa: CATSDGDRGQNNEQFF; cdr3_nt: TGTGCCACCAGTGATGGGGACAGGGGACAAAACAATGAGCAGTTCTTC
clone_size: NA; d_call: NA; v_call: TRBV10-2; j_call: TRBJ2-6; cdr3_aa: CASTAGARANVLTF; cdr3_nt: TGCGCCAGCACGGCTGGGGCTCGTGCCAACGTCCTGACTTTC